These T cell receptor beta chains were read from a single sample in a study of blood T cell repertoires in COVID-19. The protocol was immunoSEQ multiplex PCR, while the TCRdb copy is restricted to in-frame clones and leaves out a portion. The sample carries 260,000 or so clones, roughly 85% recorded once. The sample consisted of PBMCs or T cells enriched from blood (not recorded which). All receptors come from a woman in her forties or fifties who had recovered from COVID-19. Each CDR3 is given with its conserved first and last residue. A D gene is named only where the DNA matches it firmly. Clone size is not always given. Where it is, it says once, few, many or a class for expanded clones.

TRBV29-1	.	.	TRBJ2-7	TGCAGCGTTGCCACCTTATACACCGCGGGAGAGCAGTACTTC	CSVATLYTAGEQYF
TRBV7-8	medium-sized	TRBD1	TRBJ1-1	TGTGCCAGCAGCCCCCGACAGGGCCCGACATCCGAAGCTTTCTTT	CASSPRQGPTSEAFF
TRBV3-1/TRBV3-2	.	TRBD1	TRBJ2-7	TGTGCCAGCAGCCGAAGTACAGGGGAGTCGGGCGAGCAGTACTTC	CASSRSTGESGEQYF
TRBV5-1	.	TRBD1	TRBJ1-1	TGCGCCAGCAGCTTGGCCGGGACAGGGGGCACTGAAGCTTTCTTT	CASSLAGTGGTEAFF
TRBV12-3/TRBV12-4	.	.	TRBJ1-1	TGTGCCAGCAGCCCGACATATTTGACTGAAGCTTTCTTT	CASSPTYLTEAFF
TRBV7-2	.	.	TRBJ2-3	TGTGCCAGCAGCTCCCGCTGGGGGGTAGGGTCTACGCAGTATTTT	CASSSRWGVGSTQYF
TRBV6-6	.	TRBD2	TRBJ2-3	TGTGCCAGCACGGAGGGACTAGCTGAAGGGGGTACGCAGTATTTT	CASTEGLAEGGTQYF
TRBV11-1	.	TRBD1	TRBJ1-3	TGTGCCAGCAGCCGTCAACCGGGACAGGCCGGAAACACCATATATTTT	CASSRQPGQAGNTIYF
TRBV15	.	.	TRBJ2-6	TGTGCCACCAGCAGCCCTGCAGGGGCTGGGGCCAACGTCCTGACTTTC	CATSSPAGAGANVLTF
TRBV10-1	.	TRBD2	TRBJ2-7	TGCGCCAGCAGTCCAGCGGGAGGGCCAAATGAGCAGTACTTC	CASSPAGGPNEQYF
TRBV18	.	.	TRBJ1-2	TGTGCCAGCTCACCCCTCCGACCACCTGAGGGTGGCTACACCTTC	CASSPLRPPEGGYTF
TRBV7-8	.	.	TRBJ1-5	TGTGCCAGCAGCGGGGGGGGGAACGCTCAGAATCAGCCCCAGCATTTT	CASSGGGNAQNQPQHF
TRBV11-2	.	.	TRBJ1-5	TGTGCCAGCAGCTTGGCAGGGCTAAATCAGCCCCAGCATTTT	CASSLAGLNQPQHF
TRBV5-6	.	TRBD1	TRBJ1-2	TGTGCCAGCAGGGGACAGCGCAGGGGCGGCTACACCTTC	CASRGQRRGGYTF
TRBV24-1	.	.	TRBJ2-1	TGTGCCAGGGCGGGGGACAGGAGTTACAATGAGCAGTTCTTC	CARAGDRSYNEQFF
TRBV6-2/TRBV6-3	.	TRBD1	TRBJ2-7	TGTGCCAGCAGTTCGAATCGGGACAGCTCCTACGAGCAGTACTTC	CASSSNRDSSYEQYF
TRBV12-3/TRBV12-4	.	TRBD1	TRBJ1-2	TGTGCCAGCAGTTTACAGGGGGGCTATGGCTACACCTTC	CASSLQGGYGYTF
TRBV3-1/TRBV3-2	.	.	TRBJ1-1	TGTGCCAGCAGCCTCAGGGGCACTGAAGCTTTCTTT	CASSLRGTEAFF
TRBV5-4	.	.	TRBJ2-3	TGTGCCAGCAGCTTGGGGGCAGGGACTAGCACAGATACGCAGTATTTT	CASSLGAGTSTDTQYF
TRBV7-9	.	.	TRBJ1-1	TGTGCCAGCAGCTTAACTGGGGCGAACACTGAAGCTTTCTTT	CASSLTGANTEAFF
TRBV2	.	.	TRBJ1-3	TGTGCCAGCAGTGGGGGCCCGCCACCCTCTGGAAACACCATATATTTT	CASSGGPPPSGNTIYF